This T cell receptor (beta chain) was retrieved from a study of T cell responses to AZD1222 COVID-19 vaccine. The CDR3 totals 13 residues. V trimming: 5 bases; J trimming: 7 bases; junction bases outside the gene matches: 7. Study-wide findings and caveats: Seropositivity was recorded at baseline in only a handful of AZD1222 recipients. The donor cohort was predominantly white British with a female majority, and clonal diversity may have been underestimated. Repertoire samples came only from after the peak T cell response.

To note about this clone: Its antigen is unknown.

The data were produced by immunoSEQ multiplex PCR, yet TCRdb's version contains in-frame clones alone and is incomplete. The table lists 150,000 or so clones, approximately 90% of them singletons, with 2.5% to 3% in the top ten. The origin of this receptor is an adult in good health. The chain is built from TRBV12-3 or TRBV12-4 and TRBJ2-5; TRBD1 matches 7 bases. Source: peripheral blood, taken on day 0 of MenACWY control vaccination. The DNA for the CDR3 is TGTGCCAGCAGTCACAGGGGTTTTGGGACCCAGTACTTC. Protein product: CASSHRGFGTQYF.